These 16 T cell receptor beta chains share one sample of origin, sequenced in a study of beta chain features in type 1 diabetes. Study-wide findings and caveats: All four CD4+ subsets of Type 1 diabetes patients contained TCRB CDR3s that were moderately but significantly shorter.

Investigators reverse transcribed all isolated RNA, so they sequenced expressed TCRB transcripts. Repertoires were generated with immunoSEQ multiplex PCR, while TCRdb's copy carries only in-frame clones and drops some. This table has 200,000 to 250,000 clones, approximately 15% appearing once. These TCRs are of unknown antigen specificity. Sequenced sample: naive CD4+ T cells from blood. All receptors derive from a man aged 25-40 years with type 1 diabetes.

The rearrangement links TRBV7-9 to TRBJ2-2, with D perhaps matching TRBD1 (6 bases). Germline values: CDR1 SEHNR, CDR2 FQNEAQ (reference sequence). Between the trimmed V and J ends, which lost 11 bases and 7 bases, there was a span of 14 bases. This CDR3 contains 12 residues. The CDR3 protein is CAGGTFDGELFF. CDR3 DNA sequence: TGTGCCGGTGGGACATTCGACGGGGAGCTGTTTTTT.

This clone was seen only a few times. V is TRBV5-1 and J is TRBJ2-7, with 7 bases that match TRBD2. Trimming took 4 bases from V and 5 from J; bases not matched to a gene: 12. CDR1 is SGHRS and CDR2 is YFSETQ in the germline V gene. CDR3 size: 15 residues. The CDR3 protein is CASSPGEGAPHEQYF. CDR3 nucleotides: TGCGCCAGCAGCCCTGGGGAGGGAGCACCCCACGAGCAGTACTTC.

The DNA for the CDR3 is TGTGCCAGCAGCCCCGCTCGGGGGGCTTTTACCACAGATACGCAGTATTTT. Translated, it gives CASSPARGAFTTDTQYF. The V call is TRBV7-9, the J call TRBJ2-3; perhaps TRBD2 as D (7 bases). The CDR3 runs 17 residues. Germline CDR1 and CDR2: SEHNR and FQNEAQ (reference sequence). V lost 5 bases to trimming and J lost 2 bases, with 20 bases between them.

V usage is TRBV27 and J usage is TRBJ2-5; D perhaps matches TRBD2 (6 bases). Germline V gene sequence: CDR1 MNHEY, CDR2 SMNVEV (reference sequence). V lost 8 bases to trimming and J lost 2 bases, with 9 bases between them. This CDR3 contains 12 residues. CDR3 nucleotide sequence: TGTGCCAGCCGGCGGGGACAAGAGACCCAGTACTTC. It codes for CASRRGQETQYF.

With regard to this clone: At the DNA level, this CDR3 is encoded by other sequences in the same sample as well. V gene TRBV7-9 combines with J gene TRBJ1-1; no reliable D call. The V gene's germline CDR1 is SEHNR and CDR2 FQNEAQ (reference sequence). The CDR3 sequence is 12 residues long. Trimming stripped 1 base from V and 5 bases from J, with 5 bases between. In nucleotides, the CDR3 is TGTGCCAGCAGCTTAGGAGAGACTGAAGCTTTCTTT. Protein product: CASSLGETEAFF.

This clone has just a few counts. The CDR3 region has the DNA TGCAGCGTTGAACTCACCCCGAGAGAAGCTTTCTTT. The encoded protein is CSVELTPREAFF. The gene calls are TRBV29-1 and TRBJ1-1; D is unclear. Germline CDR1 and CDR2: SQVTM and ANQGSEA. CDR3 length: 12 residues. Deletions cut 2 bases from V and 8 bases from J, with 12 bases between.

The CDR3 here is CASSLGQSSYEQYF. For the CDR3, the DNA is TGCGCCAGCAGCTTAGGACAGAGCTCCTACGAGCAGTACTTC. The chain carries TRBV5-1 and TRBJ2-5; D possibly corresponds to TRBD1 (6 bases). The J call may be faulty, since TRBJ2-7 better matches the DNA end. Germline CDR1 is SGHRS and CDR2 is YFSETQ. The CDR3 spans 14 residues.

V is TRBV6-1 and J is TRBJ1-1; tentatively, D is TRBD1 (6 bases). V was cut by 5 bases and J by 12 bases, with 13 bases left in between. The CDR3 runs to 11 residues. Germline V CDR1 and CDR2: MNHNS, SASEGT. The CDR3 spells CASSYLQGTFF. The DNA of the CDR3 is TGTGCCAGCAGTTACCTACAGGGAACTTTCTTT.

This chain uses TRBV7-9 with TRBJ2-3; TRBD2 aligns across 7 bases. From germline, CDR1 is SEHNR and CDR2 FQNEAQ (reference sequence). V was clipped by 7 bases and J by 6 bases; unmatched bases: 4. This CDR3 has 12 residues. CDR3 DNA: TGTGCCAGCACCTTTAGCGGGGATACGCAGTATTTT. Amino acid sequence: CASTFSGDTQYF.

The CDR3 DNA follows: TGTGCTAGTGCCAATGCCGGGACAGAAGAGACCCAGTACTTC. Translating gives CASANAGTEETQYF. The J gene is TRBJ2-5, the V gene TRBV12-5, with 7 bases matching TRBD1. Per the germline V gene, CDR1 is LGHNT and CDR2 is FRNRAP. Unmatched junction bases numbered 8, after V lost 7 bases and J lost 3 bases. This CDR3 spans 14 amino acids.

This clone has just a few counts. The V and J genes are TRBV5-1 and TRBJ2-1; 7 bases match TRBD2. The CDR3 totals 16 residues. Germline V gene sequence: CDR1 SGHRS, CDR2 YFSETQ. Germline trimming cut 4 bases from V and 1 base from J; bases unmatched to any gene: 8. CDR3 nucleotide sequence: TGCGCCAGCAGCCCCGGTGGGGGGGGATCCTACAATGAGCAGTTCTTC. Translation: CASSPGGGGSYNEQFF.

The gene calls are TRBV5-1 and TRBJ2-5, with TRBD1 identical over 9 bases. This CDR3 spans 15 amino acids. Germline CDR1 and CDR2: SGHRS and YFSETQ. V gave up 2 bases and J gave up 2 bases; unmatched junction bases: 4. The CDR3 is CASSFGDREQETQYF. CDR3 coding DNA: TGCGCCAGCAGCTTCGGGGACAGGGAACAAGAGACCCAGTACTTC.

V usage is TRBV4-1 and J usage is TRBJ2-5, with 9 bases fitting TRBD2. Germline V lookup: CDR1 MGHRA, CDR2 YSYEKL. The CDR3 consists of 17 residues. J was trimmed by 2 bases and V by 1 base; bases with no gene match: 8. This chain's CDR3 is CASSQGLAGFNQETQYF. As DNA, the CDR3 is TGCGCCAGCAGCCAAGGGCTAGCGGGATTTAATCAAGAGACCCAGTACTTC.

The chain couples TRBV2 to TRBJ1-5; 8 positions match TRBD1. The CDR3 is 15 residues long. Germline V gene data show CDR1 as SNHLY and CDR2 as FYNNEI. The J segment lost 6 bases and the V segment lost 2 bases, leaving 6 bases of the junction unmatched. CDR3 protein: CASSEQGARSQPQHF. The CDR3 bases are TGTGCCAGCAGTGAACAGGGGGCGCGGAGTCAGCCCCAGCATTTT.

This rearrangement joins TRBV19 to TRBJ2-3; 7 bases match TRBD1. With V trimmed by 6 bases and J by 3 bases, 6 bases remained unmatched. The CDR3 runs 14 residues. In germline, CDR1 is LNHDA, CDR2 SQIVND (reference sequence). The CDR3 protein is CASRYSDRTDTQYF. The CDR3 nucleotides read TGTGCCAGTAGGTACTCGGACAGGACAGATACGCAGTATTTT.

This clone has just a few counts. The chain has TRBV7-9 and TRBJ2-3; D remains ambiguous. There are 13 residues in the CDR3. Germline assignment: CDR1 SEHNR and CDR2 FQNEAQ (reference sequence). Deletions cut 5 bases from V and 1 base from J, with 7 bases between. This chain's CDR3 is CASSRSGTDTQYF. The CDR3 DNA is TGTGCCAGCAGCCGTAGTGGCACAGATACGCAGTATTTT.